The source of this T cell receptor (beta chain) is a study of blood T cell repertoires in COVID-19. Per the authors' pipeline: Cell counts per sample came from amplifying reference gene primers. TCRdb keeps only in-frame clones here, not all; method: immunoSEQ multiplex PCR. That table gives V, J and clone size, and the DNA gave D and trimming. Among around 370,000 clones listed, approximately 89% were seen once. The material sequenced was peripheral blood. This receptor was identified in a woman in her late teens or twenties who had recovered from COVID-19.

Here the CDR3 reads CASGGRGANRLSTDTQYF. The CDR3 coding sequence is TGTGCCAGCGGTGGACGGGGGGCGAATCGTTTAAGCACAGATACGCAGTATTTT. The gene calls are TRBV2 and TRBJ2-3, with D tentatively TRBD2 (7 bases). V was cut by 8 bases and J by 0 bases, with 24 bases left in between. The CDR3 has 18 residues. Per germline, CDR1 SNHLY and CDR2 FYNNEI.